A selection of T cell receptor beta chains follows, all from one sample in a study of vaccination and CD4 T cells after COVID-19. Each CDR3 protein is one row after TCRdb ran MiXCR on the PCR reads. The sample consists of 17,000 or so distinct CDR3 sequences, approximately 55% of them appearing once. Antigen specificity for these receptors is unknown. The sequenced sample was CD4+ T cells from blood, cultured in vitro. These receptors came from a human donor who had recovered from COVID-19. The CDR3 runs from the conserved cysteine through the conserved F or W. A D gene is named only where the DNA matches it firmly. Size values are once, few and many counts, or a class for expanded clones, and some rows have none.

j_call	cdr3_length	v_call	d_call	clone_size	cdr3_aa	cdr3_nt
TRBJ1-6	15	TRBV6-2/TRBV6-3	.	few	CASSSEEIYGSPLHF	TGTGCCAGCAGTTCGGAGGAGATTTACGGTTCACCCCTCCACTTT
TRBJ2-3	15	TRBV28	.	.	CASLGSWDSTDTQYF	TGTGCCAGCTTGGGTTCCTGGGACAGCACAGATACGCAGTATTTT
TRBJ2-7	14	TRBV20-1	TRBD1	.	CSAPPGTGAYEQYF	TGCAGTGCGCCTCCCGGGACAGGGGCCTACGAGCAGTACTTC
TRBJ2-7	14	TRBV20-1	.	.	CSAGMGALQYEQYF	TGCAGTGCTGGTATGGGAGCCCTCCAATACGAGCAGTACTTC
TRBJ1-4	12	TRBV29-1	TRBD1	.	CSVDRGGEKLFF	TGCAGCGTGGACAGGGGTGGTGAAAAACTGTTTTTT
TRBJ2-7	15	TRBV7-6	TRBD2	.	CASSLAASGPYEQYF	TGTGCCAGCAGCTTAGCCGCTAGCGGGCCCTACGAGCAGTACTTC
TRBJ2-5	15	TRBV28	.	.	CASSSPGAQGETQYF	TGTGCCAGCAGTTCGCCCGGGGCCCAGGGGGAGACCCAGTACTTC
TRBJ2-5	12	TRBV5-1	.	.	CASSFDQETQYF	TGCGCCAGCAGCTTCGACCAAGAGACCCAGTACTTC
TRBJ1-6	14	TRBV10-2	.	.	CASSRSSYNSPLHF	TGCGCCAGCAGTCGGAGCTCCTATAATTCACCCCTCCACTTT
TRBJ2-7	11	TRBV20-1	.	few	CSPLQGSEQYF	TGCAGTCCACTACAGGGATCCGAGCAGTACTTC
TRBJ2-6	15	TRBV12-3/TRBV12-4	.	.	CASSLWGAGANVLTF	TGTGCCAGCAGTTTATGGGGGGCTGGGGCCAACGTCCTGACTTTC
TRBJ2-7	15	TRBV20-1	.	.	CSARDALQPSYEQYF	TGCAGTGCTAGAGACGCCCTGCAGCCATCCTACGAGCAGTACTTC
TRBJ2-2	16	TRBV7-3	TRBD1	.	CASSLTQGSYTGELFF	TGTGCCAGCAGCTTAACACAGGGGTCATACACCGGGGAGCTGTTTTTT
TRBJ2-2	14	TRBV10-1	.	.	CASSDPGYTGELFF	TGCGCCAGCAGTGACCCCGGATACACCGGGGAGCTGTTTTTT
TRBJ2-7	15	TRBV20-1	TRBD1	.	CSARDQRTGSYEQYF	TGCAGTGCTAGAGATCAAAGGACAGGATCCTACGAGCAGTACTTC
TRBJ2-3	16	TRBV7-6	.	few	CASSFRGRTSTDTQYF	TGTGCCAGCAGCTTTCGCGGACGTACAAGCACAGATACGCAGTATTTT
TRBJ2-6	16	TRBV19	TRBD1	few	CASTDRGASGANVLTF	TGTGCCAGCACTGACAGGGGGGCCTCTGGGGCCAACGTCCTGACTTTC
TRBJ2-3	14	TRBV6-4	TRBD2	few	CASSGGREADTQYF	TGTGCCAGCAGTGGAGGGAGGGAAGCAGATACGCAGTATTTT
TRBJ1-2	13	TRBV20-1	.	.	CSASNAGDDGYTF	TGCAGTGCTAGCAACGCAGGGGACGATGGCTACACCTTC
TRBJ2-2	13	TRBV6-2/TRBV6-3	.	few	CASSYWRTGELFF	TGTGCCAGCAGTTATTGGAGGACCGGGGAGCTGTTTTTT
TRBJ1-1	14	TRBV18	.	.	CASSPREGWTEAFF	TGTGCCAGCTCACCCCGGGAGGGGTGGACTGAAGCTTTCTTT
TRBJ1-2	14	TRBV7-2	.	.	CASSPDNADYGYTF	TGTGCCAGCAGCCCAGACAACGCAGACTATGGCTACACCTTC
TRBJ2-3	14	TRBV2	.	few	CASSEGPNTDTQYF	TGTGCCAGCAGCGAGGGGCCAAACACAGATACGCAGTATTTT
TRBJ2-3	17	TRBV11-3	.	.	CASSLDVGGPRGDTQYF	TGTGCCAGCAGCTTAGATGTCGGGGGCCCTCGGGGAGATACGCAGTATTTT
TRBJ1-2	13	TRBV28	TRBD1	.	CAAEGTGVYGYTF	TGTGCCGCCGAGGGGACAGGGGTCTATGGCTACACCTTC
TRBJ2-3	15	TRBV4-1	.	.	CASSQGIQYTDTQYF	TGCGCCAGCAGCCAAGGGATCCAGTACACAGATACGCAGTATTTT
TRBJ1-1	17	TRBV6-2/TRBV6-3	.	.	CASSLPGLLPLNTEAFF	TGTGCCAGCAGTCTCCCGGGACTCCTACCCTTGAACACTGAAGCTTTCTTT
TRBJ2-5	15	TRBV19	TRBD2	few	CASSSLTSGIATQYF	TGTGCCAGTAGTAGCTTGACTAGCGGGATAGCGACCCAGTACTTC
TRBJ1-2	12	TRBV6-4	.	.	CASSDGDYGYTF	TGTGCCAGCAGTGACGGGGACTATGGCTACACCTTC
TRBJ1-2	12	TRBV30	.	.	CAWMGRRGGYTF	TGTGCCTGGATGGGACGGCGGGGTGGCTACACCTTC
TRBJ2-5	12	TRBV6-1	.	few	CASSEAGETQYF	TGTGCCAGCAGTGAAGCGGGGGAGACCCAGTACTTC
TRBJ1-2	18	TRBV19	TRBD1	.	CASSSRTGGIPNNYGYTF	TGTGCCAGTAGTAGCAGGACAGGGGGAATTCCAAACAACTATGGCTACACCTTC
TRBJ2-7	17	TRBV6-2/TRBV6-3	TRBD2	.	CASSYPLPGGETYEQYF	TGTGCCAGCAGTTACCCCCTCCCGGGGGGGGAAACCTACGAGCAGTACTTC
TRBJ1-6	16	TRBV27	.	few	CASSSGYSSYNSPLHF	TGTGCCAGCAGTTCGGGGTATAGCTCCTATAATTCACCCCTCCACTTT
TRBJ2-1	15	TRBV6-1	TRBD2	.	CASSPPLAGYNEQFF	TGTGCCTCATCTCCCCCCCTAGCGGGATACAATGAGCAGTTCTTC
TRBJ1-5	17	TRBV28	.	.	CANSFGGGRGEYQPQHF	TGTGCCAACAGTTTTGGCGGGGGTAGGGGAGAGTATCAGCCCCAGCATTTT
TRBJ2-1	14	TRBV10-3	TRBD2	.	CAIRRTSGAYEQFF	TGTGCCATCAGAAGGACTAGCGGGGCATATGAGCAGTTCTTC
TRBJ2-3	14	TRBV10-1	.	.	CASSESTSTDTQYF	TGCGCCAGCAGTGAGTCAACTAGCACAGATACGCAGTATTTT
TRBJ1-4	14	TRBV6-1	.	.	CASTKDWPLEKLFF	TGTGCCAGCACCAAAGACTGGCCATTGGAAAAACTGTTTTTT
TRBJ2-1	11	TRBV20-1	.	.	CSAPGWDEQFF	TGCAGTGCCCCGGGGTGGGATGAGCAGTTCTTC
TRBJ2-4	15	TRBV11-2	.	.	CASSGKAGTKNIQYF	TGTGCCAGCAGCGGCAAGGCAGGGACCAAAAACATTCAGTACTTC
TRBJ1-2	14	TRBV15	.	.	CATSRDKTDYGYTF	TGTGCCACCAGCAGAGATAAGACGGACTATGGCTACACCTTC
TRBJ1-6	14	TRBV27	.	once	CASSSDSHNSPLHF	TGTGCCAGCAGTTCGGATTCCCATAATTCACCCCTCCACTTT
TRBJ2-2	15	TRBV7-2	.	.	CASSLNAPQTGELFF	TGTGCCAGCAGCTTAAACGCCCCCCAGACCGGGGAGCTGTTTTTT
TRBJ2-3	16	TRBV27	TRBD2	.	CASTIRLAGGGDTQYF	TGTGCCAGCACCATACGACTAGCGGGCGGAGGAGATACGCAGTATTTT
TRBJ1-5	15	TRBV20-1	.	few	CSAREDRSLGQPQHF	TGCAGTGCTAGAGAAGACAGGTCTCTTGGTCAGCCCCAGCATTTT
TRBJ2-5	13	TRBV19	.	few	CASSMGLQETQYF	TGTGCCAGTAGTATGGGCTTACAAGAGACCCAGTACTTC
TRBJ1-2	13	TRBV20-1	.	few	CSAIRTVLEGYTF	TGCAGTGCTATTCGGACAGTCCTCGAGGGCTACACCTTC
TRBJ2-5	13	TRBV20-1	TRBD1	.	CSAYDGQGETQYF	TGCAGTGCTTACGACGGACAGGGTGAGACCCAGTACTTC
TRBJ2-7	12	TRBV2	.	.	CASSVEVYEQYF	TGTGCCAGCAGTGTTGAGGTCTACGAGCAGTACTTC
TRBJ2-7	13	TRBV20-1	.	.	CSATGTSSYEQYF	TGCAGTGCTACAGGTACTAGCTCCTACGAGCAGTACTTC
TRBJ1-5	15	TRBV7-2	.	.	CASSLFGANNQPQHF	TGTGCCAGCAGCTTATTTGGGGCCAACAATCAGCCCCAGCATTTT